This entry lists 5 T cell receptor beta chains sequenced from one sample in a study of blood T cell repertoires in COVID-19. Repertoires were generated with immunoSEQ multiplex PCR, while TCRdb's copy carries only in-frame clones and drops some. The data hold 200,000 to 250,000 clones, with roughly nine tenths observed a single time. Sequenced sample: PBMCs or T cells enriched from blood (not recorded which). The receptors stem from a woman aged 50 to 60 in a cohort exposed to, infected with or recovered from COVID-19 (not recorded which).

This chain uses TRBV7-2 with TRBJ1-4; D remains ambiguous. With 5 bases removed from V and 5 bases from J, the gap between germline ends came to 18 bases. This CDR3 is built from 16 residues. Germline CDR1 and CDR2: SGHTA and FQGNSA. For the CDR3, the DNA is TGTGCCAGCAGCCCTAGCCCGCACGGAGGAAATGAAAAACTGTTTTTT. This translates into CASSPSPHGGNEKLFF.

This clone was seen only once. The junction and the germline gene differ at one end; a read error may be behind it. The V call is TRBV27, the J call TRBJ2-2, with D possibly being TRBD2 (5 bases). Germline V gene data show CDR1 as MNHEY and CDR2 as SMNVEV (reference sequence). The length of the CDR3 is 16 residues. The CDR3: CASSSRTSVSHRGAVF. DNA of the CDR3: TGTGCCAGCAGTTCACGTACCTCTGTCTCACACCGGGGAGCTGTTTTT.

The J gene is TRBJ1-2, the V gene TRBV30; 8 positions agree with TRBD1. The CDR3 sequence is 14 residues long. Germline V gene sequence: CDR1 GTSNPN, CDR2 SVGIG (reference sequence). J lost 8 bases, V lost 0 bases, and 8 bases had no gene match. Here the CDR3 DNA reads TGTGCCTGGAGTGTACTCAGGGGGCGTGGAGGCTACACCTTC. Its translation: CAWSVLRGRGGYTF.

This clone has a single count. The chain couples TRBV5-6 to TRBJ1-2; perhaps TRBD1 as D (6 bases). CDR1 is SGHDT, CDR2 YYEEEE, per germline. The CDR3 length is 14 residues. V was trimmed by 4 bases and J by 2 bases, leaving 12 bases between them. The CDR3 loop is CASSVRQENYGYTF. The CDR3 DNA sequence: TGTGCCAGCAGCGTAAGACAGGAGAACTATGGCTACACCTTC. Complete variable domain (other parts from reference TRBV5-6 and TRBJ1-2): DAGVTQSPTHLIKTRGQQVTLRCSPKSGHDTVSWYQQALGQGPQFIFQYYEEEERQRGNFPDRFSGHQFPNYSSELNVNALLLGDSALYLCASSVRQENYGYTFGSGTRLTVV.

This chain uses TRBV28 with TRBJ1-1; the D is unclear. Germline assignment: CDR1 MDHEN and CDR2 SYDVKM. The length of the CDR3 is 13 residues. Trimming removed 8 bases from V and 4 bases from J, with 14 bases in between. CDR3 loop: CASLRAISTEAFF. The CDR3 nucleotides are TGTGCCAGCCTGAGGGCCATTAGCACTGAAGCTTTCTTT.